Listed here are 15 T cell receptor beta chains from one sample, sequenced in a study of T cell responses to AZD1222 COVID-19 vaccine. Generated by immunoSEQ multiplex PCR, the TCRdb table keeps only in-frame clones and is missing some. The repertoire holds some 120,000 clones, with approximately 85% as singletons. Sequenced material: peripheral blood, taken on day 0 of AZD1222 vaccination. The origin of the receptors is an adult in good health.

This chain links TRBV6-5 with TRBJ2-1; D remains ambiguous. This CDR3 is 15 amino acids long. V was shortened by 0 bases and J by 0 bases, with 6 bases between the two germline ends. Germline V gives CDR1 MNHEY, CDR2 SVGAGI. This CDR3 reads CASSYSASSYNEQFF. DNA of the CDR3: TGTGCCAGCAGTTACTCGGCGAGCTCCTACAATGAGCAGTTCTTC.

The CDR3 coding sequence is TGTGCCAGCAGTTACAACGGGGCCTATGGCTACACCTTC. This codes for CASSYNGAYGYTF. The genes are TRBV6-5 and TRBJ1-2, with a possible D match to TRBD1 (5 bases). Germline CDR1 is MNHEY and CDR2 is SVGAGI. Trimming stripped 2 bases from V and 4 bases from J, with 8 bases between. This CDR3 has 13 residues.

The chain carries TRBV29-1 and TRBJ2-1; 9 bases agree with TRBD2. Germline V gene data show CDR1 as SQVTM and CDR2 as ANQGSEA. Trimming removed 2 bases from V and 7 bases from J; junction bases left unmatched: 6. CDR3 length: 14 residues. The CDR3 nucleotides are TGCAGCGTTGAAACTAGCGGGTTCGTTAATGAGCAGTTCTTC. This encodes CSVETSGFVNEQFF.

The table lists this clone with a few counts. The chain joins TRBV19 to TRBJ1-4; tentatively, D is TRBD1 (5 bases). The CDR3 spans 16 residues. Germline loops: CDR1 LNHDA, CDR2 SQIVND (reference sequence). V was cut by 6 bases and J by 8 bases, with 22 bases left in between. CDR3 coding DNA: TGTGCCAGTAGGGCCCTCATAAGGGGCTCGTTAGAAAAACTGTTTTTT. Its protein is CASRALIRGSLEKLFF.

The chain combines TRBV23-1 with TRBJ2-2; D possibly corresponds to TRBD2 (6 bases). TRBV23-1 is assigned to the ORF class and has an uncertain function. V gave up 2 bases and J gave up 3 bases, with 13 bases separating them. The CDR3 has 16 amino acids. The CDR3 spells CASSQGSGRHTGELFF. Written as DNA, the CDR3 is TGCGCCAGCAGTCAAGGATCAGGGAGGCACACCGGGGAGCTGTTTTTT.

The V gene is TRBV6-1, the J gene TRBJ2-1; D unresolved. This CDR3 spans 15 amino acids. Germline V gives CDR1 MNHNS, CDR2 SASEGT. The germline V and J ends were trimmed by 3 bases and 2 bases, with 11 bases remaining between them. The CDR3, as DNA: TGTGCCAGCAGTGATAGTACCATTACCTACAATGAGCAGTTCTTC. Amino acids: CASSDSTITYNEQFF.

Here the CDR3 DNA reads TGCGCCAGCACCCCCACGCTAGCGGGAGACTACGAGCAGTACTTC. It specifies CASTPTLAGDYEQYF. The chain is built from TRBV5-1 and TRBJ2-7; 10 bases line up with TRBD2. The CDR3 has 15 residues. Germline V gives CDR1 SGHRS, CDR2 YFSETQ. J gave up 3 bases and V 6 bases, and 9 bases lay outside the gene matches. Variable domain in full (rest from reference TRBV5-1 and TRBJ2-7): KAGVTQTPRYLIKTRGQQVTLSCSPISGHRSVSWYQQTPGQGLQFLFEYFSETQRNKGNFPGRFSGRQFSNSRSEMNVSTLELGDSALYLCASTPTLAGDYEQYFGPGTRLTVT.

The chain is built from TRBV7-6 and TRBJ1-4; weak D call: TRBD1 (5 bases). CDR1 SGHVS and CDR2 FNYEAQ come from the germline V gene. The length of the CDR3 is 14 residues. Trimming left V 4 bases short and J 4 bases short, with 10 bases between. CDR3 in DNA: TGTGCCAGCAGCTCGTGGGGGGATAATGAAAAACTGTTTTTT. As protein: CASSSWGDNEKLFF.

The rearrangement uses TRBV18 and TRBJ2-1, with D perhaps TRBD2 (6 bases). The CDR3 totals 15 residues. V was cut by 3 bases and J by 2 bases, with 11 bases left in between. Germline lookup yields CDR1 KGHSH and CDR2 LQKENI. In DNA form, the CDR3 reads TGTGCCAGCTCACCGGGACTGGGAACCTACAATGAGCAGTTCTTC. Protein: CASSPGLGTYNEQFF. The variable domain in full, with the rest retrieved from reference TRBV18 and TRBJ2-1, is NAGVMQNPRHLVRRRGQEARLRCSPMKGHSHVYWYRQLPEEGLKFMVYLQKENIIDESGMPKERFSAEFPKEGPSILRIQQVVRGDSAAYFCASSPGLGTYNEQFFGPGTRLTVL.

The DNA of the CDR3 is TGTGCTAGTGGTTTAACCTACGGGACAGCCTACGAGCAGTACTTC. Protein: CASGLTYGTAYEQYF. The J gene is TRBJ2-7, the V gene TRBV12-5, with 7 nucleotides matching TRBD1. CDR3 length: 15 amino acids. J was trimmed by 2 bases and V by 3 bases; bases with no gene match: 7. The germline V gene has CDR1 LGHNT and CDR2 FRNRAP.

The V gene is TRBV13, the J gene TRBJ2-2; 7 positions agree with TRBD1. Per germline, CDR1 PRHDT and CDR2 FYEKMQ (reference sequence). V shed 6 bases, J shed 4 bases, and the junction held 8 bases outside the gene matches. This CDR3 has 15 residues. In nucleotides, the CDR3 is TGTGCCAGCAGATCCGGGACAGCCTTCACCGGGGAGCTGTTTTTT. Its protein is CASRSGTAFTGELFF.

The rearrangement joins TRBV24-1 to TRBJ2-5; maybe TRBD1 (5 bases). Trimming removed 6 bases from V and 7 bases from J, with 17 bases in between. The CDR3 has 14 residues. Looked up from germline, CDR1 is KGHDR and CDR2 is SFDVKD. This CDR3 reads CATSSGQAKGTQYF. In nucleotides, the CDR3 is TGTGCCACCAGTTCCGGACAAGCTAAGGGGACCCAGTACTTC.

The V gene is TRBV19, the J gene TRBJ1-3; tentatively, D is TRBD1 (5 bases). This CDR3 is 13 amino acids long. The ends were cut back, 7 bases at V and 7 bases at J, with 14 bases in the middle. Looked up from germline, CDR1 is LNHDA and CDR2 is SQIVND (reference sequence). The CDR3 loop is CASTRSKGNTIYF. DNA of the CDR3: TGTGCCAGTACCCGCTCTAAGGGGAACACCATATATTTT.

The chain links TRBV3-1 (or the pseudogene TRBV3-2) to TRBJ2-7; TRBD1 agrees at 7 bases. The germline V gene encodes CDR1 LGHDT and CDR2 YNNKEL (reference sequence). The CDR3 has 15 amino acids. The J segment lost 2 bases and the V segment lost 5 bases, leaving 9 bases of the junction unmatched. Here the CDR3 DNA reads TGTGCCAGCAGCTTAGGACAGGAAAGAGCCTACGAGCAGTACTTC. This translates into CASSLGQERAYEQYF.

The rearrangement joins TRBV9 to TRBJ2-1; D not resolved. The CDR3 extends over 16 amino acids. Trimming removed 4 bases from V and 4 bases from J, with 18 bases in between. The germline V gene has CDR1 SGDLS and CDR2 YYNGEE. DNA of the CDR3: TGTGCCAGCAGCACGAGAGCTGGACGAACATACAATGAGCAGTTCTTC. Protein product: CASSTRAGRTYNEQFF.